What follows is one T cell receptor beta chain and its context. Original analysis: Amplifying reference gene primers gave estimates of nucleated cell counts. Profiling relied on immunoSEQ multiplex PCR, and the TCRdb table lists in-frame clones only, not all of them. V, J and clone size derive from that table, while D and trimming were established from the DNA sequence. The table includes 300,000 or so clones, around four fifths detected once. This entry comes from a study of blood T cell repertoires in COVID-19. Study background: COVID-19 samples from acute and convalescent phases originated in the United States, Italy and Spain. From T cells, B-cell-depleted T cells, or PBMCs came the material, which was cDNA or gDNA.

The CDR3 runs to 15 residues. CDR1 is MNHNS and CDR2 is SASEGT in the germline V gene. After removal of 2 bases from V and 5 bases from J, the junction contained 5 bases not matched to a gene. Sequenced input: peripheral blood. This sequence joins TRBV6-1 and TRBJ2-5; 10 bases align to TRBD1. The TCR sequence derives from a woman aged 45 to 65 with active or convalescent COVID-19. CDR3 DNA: TGTGCCAGCAGTGAAATGACAGGGGGCATGGAGACCCAGTACTTC. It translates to CASSEMTGGMETQYF.